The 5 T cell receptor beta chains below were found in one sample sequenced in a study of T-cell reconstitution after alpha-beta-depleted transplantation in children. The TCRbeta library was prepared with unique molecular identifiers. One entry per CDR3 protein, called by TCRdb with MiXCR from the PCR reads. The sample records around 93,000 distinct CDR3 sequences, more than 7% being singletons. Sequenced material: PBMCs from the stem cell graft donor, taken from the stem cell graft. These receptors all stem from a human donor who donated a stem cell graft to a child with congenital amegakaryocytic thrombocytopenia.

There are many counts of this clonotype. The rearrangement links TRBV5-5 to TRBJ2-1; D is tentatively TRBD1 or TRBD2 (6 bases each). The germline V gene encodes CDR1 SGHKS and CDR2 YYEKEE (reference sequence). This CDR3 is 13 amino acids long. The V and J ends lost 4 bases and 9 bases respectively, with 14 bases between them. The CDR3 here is CASSRRGPGEQFF. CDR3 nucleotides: TGTGCCAGCAGCCGTCGGGGGCCGGGTGAGCAGTTCTTC.

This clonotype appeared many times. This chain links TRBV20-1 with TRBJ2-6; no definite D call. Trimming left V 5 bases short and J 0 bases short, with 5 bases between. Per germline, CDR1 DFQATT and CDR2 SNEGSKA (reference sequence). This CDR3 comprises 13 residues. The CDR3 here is CSALVSGANVLTF. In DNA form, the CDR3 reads TGCAGTGCTCTGGTCTCTGGGGCCAACGTCCTGACTTTC.

CDR3 sequence (DNA): TGTGCCACCTCCCAAGATCTGGGACAGGAAGTCTCCCACACCTTC. Residues: CATSQDLGQEVSHTF. The chain joins TRBV3-1 to TRBJ1-2, with TRBD1 matching 8 bases. Trimming cost V 10 bases and J 12 bases; bases outside gene matches: 22. This CDR3 spans 15 amino acids. Germline V gives CDR1 LGHDT, CDR2 YNNKEL (reference sequence). Supplemented by reference TRBV3-1 and TRBJ1-2, the full variable domain reads DTAVSQTPKYLVTQMGNDKSIKCEQNLGHDTMYWYKQDSKKFLKIMFSYNNKELIINETVPNRFSPKSPDKAHLNLHINSLELGDSAVYFCATSQDLGQEVSHTFGSGTRLTVV.

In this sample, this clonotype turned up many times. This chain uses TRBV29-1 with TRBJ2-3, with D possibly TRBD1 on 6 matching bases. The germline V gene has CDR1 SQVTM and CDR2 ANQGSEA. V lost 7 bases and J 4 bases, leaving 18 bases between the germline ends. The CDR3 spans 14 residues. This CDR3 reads CSASQGRTADTQYF. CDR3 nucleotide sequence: TGCAGCGCCTCACAGGGAAGGACGGCAGATACGCAGTATTTT.

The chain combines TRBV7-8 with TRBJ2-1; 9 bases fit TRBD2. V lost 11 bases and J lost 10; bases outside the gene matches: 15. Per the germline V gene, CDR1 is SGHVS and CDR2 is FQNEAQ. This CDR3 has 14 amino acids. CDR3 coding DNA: TGTGCCTCCCGAGGCCTAGCGGGGCCCGGGGAGCAGTTCTTC. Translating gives CASRGLAGPGEQFF.